This TCR beta chain was sequenced for a study of control samples from healthy donors and cancer patients. V lost 5 bases, J lost 6 bases, and 15 bases stayed unmatched. Germline CDR1 reads SGHTA; CDR2 reads FQGNSA. CDR3 length: 16 amino acids. This table comes from immunoSEQ multiplex PCR, and its TCRdb copy is limited to in-frame clones, with some not included. This sample has about 85,000 clones, with about 89% found just once. This clonotype was sampled from a woman between 55 and 75 years old in good health. Sequenced input: blood. The V gene is TRBV7-2, the J gene TRBJ1-2; TRBD1 matches at 7 bases. The CDR3 spells CASSPIGQVGVHGYTF. The CDR3 DNA reads as TGTGCCAGCAGCCCAATTGGACAGGTTGGGGTCCATGGCTACACCTTC. Drawing the rest from reference TRBV7-2 and TRBJ1-2, the complete variable domain is GAGVSQSPSNKVTEKGKDVELRCDPISGHTALYWYRQSLGQGLEFLIYFQGNSAPDKSGLPSDRFSAERTGGSVSTLTIQRTQQEDSAVYLCASSPIGQVGVHGYTFGSGTRLTVV.